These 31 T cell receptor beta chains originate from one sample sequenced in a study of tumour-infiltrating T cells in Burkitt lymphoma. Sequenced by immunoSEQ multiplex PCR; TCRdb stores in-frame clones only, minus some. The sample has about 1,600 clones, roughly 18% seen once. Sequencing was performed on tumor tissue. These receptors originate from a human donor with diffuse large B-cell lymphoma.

The CDR3 sequence: CASSVVDTQYF. As DNA, the CDR3 is TGTGCCAGCAGCGTAGTAGATACGCAGTATTTT. The chain carries TRBV7-2 and TRBJ2-3; D gene unclear. V was cut by 5 bases and J by 5 bases, with 5 bases left in between. CDR3 length equals 11 residues. The germline V gene has CDR1 SGHTA and CDR2 FQGNSA.

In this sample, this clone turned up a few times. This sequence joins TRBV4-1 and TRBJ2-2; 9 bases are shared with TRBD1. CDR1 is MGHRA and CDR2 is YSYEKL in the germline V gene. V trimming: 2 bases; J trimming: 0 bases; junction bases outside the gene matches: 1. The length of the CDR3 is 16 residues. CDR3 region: CASSQWTGANTGELFF. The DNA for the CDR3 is TGCGCCAGCAGCCAATGGACAGGGGCGAACACCGGGGAGCTGTTTTTT.

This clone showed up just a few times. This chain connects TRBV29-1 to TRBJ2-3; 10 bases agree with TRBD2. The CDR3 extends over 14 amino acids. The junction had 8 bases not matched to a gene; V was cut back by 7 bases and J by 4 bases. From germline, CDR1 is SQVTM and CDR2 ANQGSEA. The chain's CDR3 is CSASSSGSPDTQYF. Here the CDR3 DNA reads TGCAGCGCATCCTCTAGCGGGAGCCCAGATACGCAGTATTTT.

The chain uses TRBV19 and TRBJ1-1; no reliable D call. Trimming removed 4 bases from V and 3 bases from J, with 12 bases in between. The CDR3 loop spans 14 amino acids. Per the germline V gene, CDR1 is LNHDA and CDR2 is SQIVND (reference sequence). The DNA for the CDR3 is TGTGCCAGTAGTACCAGAAGGTGGGACACTGAAGCTTTCTTT. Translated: CASSTRRWDTEAFF.

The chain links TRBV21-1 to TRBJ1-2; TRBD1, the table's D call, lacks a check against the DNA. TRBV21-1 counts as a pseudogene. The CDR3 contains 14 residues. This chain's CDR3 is CASSSKGPLCGYTF. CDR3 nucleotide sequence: TGTGCCAGCAGCTCAAAGGGGCCCCTATGTGGCTACACCTTC.

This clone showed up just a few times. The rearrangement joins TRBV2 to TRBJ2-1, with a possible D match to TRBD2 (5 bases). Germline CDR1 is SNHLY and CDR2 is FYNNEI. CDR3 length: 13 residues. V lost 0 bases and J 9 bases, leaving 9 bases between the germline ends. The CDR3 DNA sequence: TGTGCCAGCAGTGAAGCGGAAGGGAGTGAGCAGTTCTTC. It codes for CASSEAEGSEQFF.

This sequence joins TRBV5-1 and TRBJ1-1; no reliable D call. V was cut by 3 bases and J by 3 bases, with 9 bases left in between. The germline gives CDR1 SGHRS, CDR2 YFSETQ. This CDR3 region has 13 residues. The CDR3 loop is CASSSVADTEAFF. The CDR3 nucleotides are TGCGCCAGCAGCTCGGTGGCGGACACTGAAGCTTTCTTT. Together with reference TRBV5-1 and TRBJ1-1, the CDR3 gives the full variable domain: KAGVTQTPRYLIKTRGQQVTLSCSPISGHRSVSWYQQTPGQGLQFLFEYFSETQRNKGNFPGRFSGRQFSNSRSEMNVSTLELGDSALYLCASSSVADTEAFFGQGTRLTVV.

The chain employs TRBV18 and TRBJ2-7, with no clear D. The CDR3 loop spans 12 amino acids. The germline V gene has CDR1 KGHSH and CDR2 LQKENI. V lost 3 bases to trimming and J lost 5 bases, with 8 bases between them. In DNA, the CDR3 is TGTGCCAGCTCACCCCGTGGCCACGAGCAGTACTTC. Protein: CASSPRGHEQYF.

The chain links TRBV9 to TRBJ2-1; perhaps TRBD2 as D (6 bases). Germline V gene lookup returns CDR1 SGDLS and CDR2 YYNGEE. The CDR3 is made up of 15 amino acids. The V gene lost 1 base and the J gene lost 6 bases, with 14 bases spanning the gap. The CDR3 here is CASSVSPGEINEQFF. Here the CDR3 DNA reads TGTGCCAGCAGCGTAAGTCCGGGAGAGATCAATGAGCAGTTCTTC.

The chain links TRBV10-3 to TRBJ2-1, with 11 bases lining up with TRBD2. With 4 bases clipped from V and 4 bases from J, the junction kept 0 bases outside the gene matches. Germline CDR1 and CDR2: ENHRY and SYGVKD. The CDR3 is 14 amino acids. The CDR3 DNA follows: TGTGCCATCAGTGGACTAGCGGGATACAATGAGCAGTTCTTC. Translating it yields CAISGLAGYNEQFF.

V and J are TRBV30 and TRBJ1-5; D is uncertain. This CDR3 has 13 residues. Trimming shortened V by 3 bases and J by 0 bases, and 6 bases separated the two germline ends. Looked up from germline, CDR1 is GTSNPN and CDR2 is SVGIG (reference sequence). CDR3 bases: TGTGCCTGGAGCCCGTATAGCAATCAGCCCCAGCATTTT. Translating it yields CAWSPYSNQPQHF.

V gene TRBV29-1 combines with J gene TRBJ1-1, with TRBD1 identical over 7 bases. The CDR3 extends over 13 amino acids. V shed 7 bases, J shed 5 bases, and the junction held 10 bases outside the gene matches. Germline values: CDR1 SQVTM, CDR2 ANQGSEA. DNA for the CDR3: TGCAGCGCTCGCGGGGACAGTCTAACTGAAGCTTTCTTT. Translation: CSARGDSLTEAFF.

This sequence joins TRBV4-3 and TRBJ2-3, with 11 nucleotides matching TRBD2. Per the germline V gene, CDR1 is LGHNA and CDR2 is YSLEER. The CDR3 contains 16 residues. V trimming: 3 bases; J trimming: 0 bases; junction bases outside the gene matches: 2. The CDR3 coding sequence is TGCGCCAGCAGCCAGGGACTAGCGGCTAGCACAGATACGCAGTATTTT. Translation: CASSQGLAASTDTQYF.

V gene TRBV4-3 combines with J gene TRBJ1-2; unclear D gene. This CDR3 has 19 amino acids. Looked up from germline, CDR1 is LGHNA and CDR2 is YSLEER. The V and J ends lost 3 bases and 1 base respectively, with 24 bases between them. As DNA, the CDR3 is TGCGCCAGCAGCCATGACCGTTTCTTCGTAGACGGAGATAACTATGGCTACACCTTC. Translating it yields CASSHDRFFVDGDNYGYTF.

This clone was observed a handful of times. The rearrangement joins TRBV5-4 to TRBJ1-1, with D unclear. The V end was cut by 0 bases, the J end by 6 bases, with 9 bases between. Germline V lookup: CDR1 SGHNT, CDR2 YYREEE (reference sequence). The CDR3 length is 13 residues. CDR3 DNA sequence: TGTGCCAGCAGCTTGGCAGGTCGGGCTGAAGCTTTCTTT. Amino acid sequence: CASSLAGRAEAFF.

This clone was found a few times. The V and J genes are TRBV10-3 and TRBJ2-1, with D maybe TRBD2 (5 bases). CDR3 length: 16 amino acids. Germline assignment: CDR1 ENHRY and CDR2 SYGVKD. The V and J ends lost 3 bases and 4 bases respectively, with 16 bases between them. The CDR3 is CAISEDPSGAYNEQFF. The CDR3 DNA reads TGTGCCATCAGTGAAGATCCGAGCGGAGCTTACAATGAGCAGTTCTTC.

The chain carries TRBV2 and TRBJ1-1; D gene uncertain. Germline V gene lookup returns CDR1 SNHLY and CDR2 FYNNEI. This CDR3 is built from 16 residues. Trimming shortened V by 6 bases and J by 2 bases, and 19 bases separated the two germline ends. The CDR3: CASRESVFRSNTEAFF. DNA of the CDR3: TGTGCCAGCAGGGAAAGTGTGTTCCGGAGTAACACTGAAGCTTTCTTT.

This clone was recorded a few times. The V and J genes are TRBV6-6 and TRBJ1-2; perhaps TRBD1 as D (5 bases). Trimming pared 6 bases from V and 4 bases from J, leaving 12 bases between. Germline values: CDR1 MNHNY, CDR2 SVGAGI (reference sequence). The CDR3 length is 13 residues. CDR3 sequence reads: CASSLGRIYGYTF. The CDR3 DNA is TGTGCCAGCAGCCTGGGGCGAATCTATGGCTACACCTTC.

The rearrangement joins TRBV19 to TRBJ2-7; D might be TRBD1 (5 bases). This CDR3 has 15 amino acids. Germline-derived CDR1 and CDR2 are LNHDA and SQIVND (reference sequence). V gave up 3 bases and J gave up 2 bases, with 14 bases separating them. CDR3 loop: CASSIVAGRTYEQYF. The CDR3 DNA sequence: TGTGCCAGTAGTATCGTAGCAGGGCGCACCTACGAGCAGTACTTC.

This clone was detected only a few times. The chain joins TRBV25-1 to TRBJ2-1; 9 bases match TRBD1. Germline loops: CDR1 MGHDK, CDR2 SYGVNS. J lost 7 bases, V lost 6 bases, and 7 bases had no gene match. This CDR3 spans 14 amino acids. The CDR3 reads CASRPGTGYNEQFF. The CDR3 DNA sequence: TGTGCCAGCAGACCCGGGACAGGGTATAATGAGCAGTTCTTC.

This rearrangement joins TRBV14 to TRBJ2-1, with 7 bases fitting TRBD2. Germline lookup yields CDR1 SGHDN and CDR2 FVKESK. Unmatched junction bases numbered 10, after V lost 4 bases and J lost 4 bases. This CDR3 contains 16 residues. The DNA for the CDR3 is TGTGCCAGCAGCCCATGGGAGGGGAGACCGTACAATGAGCAGTTCTTC. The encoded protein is CASSPWEGRPYNEQFF.

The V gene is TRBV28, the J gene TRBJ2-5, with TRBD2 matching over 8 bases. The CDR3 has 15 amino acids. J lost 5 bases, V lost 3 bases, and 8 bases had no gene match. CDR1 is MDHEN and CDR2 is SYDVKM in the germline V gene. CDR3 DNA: TGTGCCAGCAGTTTTCCGGGACTAGTCTACGAGACCCAGTACTTC. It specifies CASSFPGLVYETQYF. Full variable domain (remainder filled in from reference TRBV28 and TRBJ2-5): DVKVTQSSRYLVKRTGEKVFLECVQDMDHENMFWYRQDPGLGLRLIYFSYDVKMKEKGDIPEGYSVSREKKERFSLILESASTNQTSMYLCASSFPGLVYETQYFGPGTRLLVL.

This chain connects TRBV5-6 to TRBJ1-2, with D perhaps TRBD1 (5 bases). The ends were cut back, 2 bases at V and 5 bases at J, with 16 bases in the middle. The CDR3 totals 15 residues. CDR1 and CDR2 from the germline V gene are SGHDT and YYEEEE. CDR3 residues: CASSFGATRGYGYTF. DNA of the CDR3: TGTGCCAGCAGCTTCGGGGCGACCCGGGGATATGGCTACACCTTC.

CDR3 loop: CASSLVPGELFF. As DNA, the CDR3 is TGTGCCAGCAGCTTGGTCCCCGGGGAGCTGTTTTTT. The chain recombines TRBV13 with TRBJ2-2; D uncertain. Germline V CDR1 and CDR2: PRHDT, FYEKMQ (reference sequence). With 3 bases removed from V and 6 bases from J, the gap between germline ends came to 5 bases. The CDR3 loop spans 12 amino acids.

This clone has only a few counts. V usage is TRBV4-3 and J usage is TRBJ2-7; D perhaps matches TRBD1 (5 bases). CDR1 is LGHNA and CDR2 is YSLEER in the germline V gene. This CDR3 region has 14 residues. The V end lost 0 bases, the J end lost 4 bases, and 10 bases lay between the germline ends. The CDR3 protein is CASSQDRSGYEQYF. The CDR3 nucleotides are TGCGCCAGCAGCCAAGATCGGTCAGGGTACGAGCAGTACTTC.

In nucleotides, the CDR3 is TGTGCCAGCAGTGAATACCCAGGGGAGGTTGGAAACACCATATATTTT. Translating gives CASSEYPGEVGNTIYF. This chain joins TRBV6-1 and TRBJ1-3, with D possibly matching TRBD1 (6 bases). CDR1 and CDR2 (germline): MNHNS, SASEGT. The CDR3 consists of 16 residues. V was cut by 2 bases and J by 3 bases, with 14 bases left in between.

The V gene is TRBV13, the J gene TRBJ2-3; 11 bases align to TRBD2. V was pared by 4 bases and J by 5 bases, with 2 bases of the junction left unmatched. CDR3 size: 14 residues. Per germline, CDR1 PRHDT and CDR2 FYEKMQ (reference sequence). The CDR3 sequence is CASSSGTSGDTQYF. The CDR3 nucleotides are TGTGCCAGCAGCTCGGGGACTAGCGGAGATACGCAGTATTTT. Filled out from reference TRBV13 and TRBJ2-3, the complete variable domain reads AAGVIQSPRHLIKEKRETATLKCYPIPRHDTVYWYQQGPGQDPQFLISFYEKMQSDKGSIPDRFSAQQFSDYHSELNMSSLELGDSALYFCASSSGTSGDTQYFGPGTRLTVL.

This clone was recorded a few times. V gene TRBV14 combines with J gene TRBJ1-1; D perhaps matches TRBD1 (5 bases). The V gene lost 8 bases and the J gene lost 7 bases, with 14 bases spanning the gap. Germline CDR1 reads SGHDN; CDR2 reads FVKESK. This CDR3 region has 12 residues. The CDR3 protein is CASGDAPNEAFF. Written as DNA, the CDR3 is TGTGCCAGCGGGGACGCTCCGAATGAAGCTTTCTTT. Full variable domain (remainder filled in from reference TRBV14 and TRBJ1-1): EAGVTQFPSHSVIEKGQTVTLRCDPISGHDNLYWYRRVMGKEIKFLLHFVKESKQDESGMPNNRFLAERTGGTYSTLKVQPAELEDSGVYFCASGDAPNEAFFGQGTRLTVV.

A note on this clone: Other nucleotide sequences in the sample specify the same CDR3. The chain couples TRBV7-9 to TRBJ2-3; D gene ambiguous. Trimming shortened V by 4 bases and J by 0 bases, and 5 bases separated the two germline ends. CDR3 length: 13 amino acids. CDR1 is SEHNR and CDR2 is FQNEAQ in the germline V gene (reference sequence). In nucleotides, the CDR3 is TGTGCCAGCAGCTCCCCTAGCACAGATACGCAGTATTTT. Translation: CASSSPSTDTQYF.

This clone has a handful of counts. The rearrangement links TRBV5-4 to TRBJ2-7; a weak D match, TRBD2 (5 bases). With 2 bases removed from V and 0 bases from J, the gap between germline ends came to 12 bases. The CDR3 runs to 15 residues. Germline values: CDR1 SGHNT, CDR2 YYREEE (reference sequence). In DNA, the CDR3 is TGTGCCAGCAGCTTTTATACGGGGAGCTCCTACGAGCAGTACTTC. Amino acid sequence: CASSFYTGSSYEQYF.

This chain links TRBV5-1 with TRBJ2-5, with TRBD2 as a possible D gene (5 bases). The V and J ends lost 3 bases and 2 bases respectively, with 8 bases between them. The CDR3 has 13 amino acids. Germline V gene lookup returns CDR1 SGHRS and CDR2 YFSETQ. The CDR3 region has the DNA TGCGCCAGCAGCTGGGAGACACAAGAGACCCAGTACTTC. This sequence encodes CASSWETQETQYF.